This T cell receptor (beta chain) was retrieved from a study of cytomegalovirus exposure and HLA in healthy donors (dated by TCRdb to about 2017). As for the study more broadly: According to an earlier analysis of a few hundred of the donors, roughly 180 million T cells yielded 117 million unique TCR beta sequences and around 300 Gb of sequence data. Rather than drawing on any new phenotypic data, the later analysis identified candidate immune exposures from TCR beta sequences and the way those sequences occurred across donors. The study was designed to test whether signatures of past pathogen exposure could be identified by cataloging public T cell receptors. Every repertoire in the discovery cohort had been generated on one and the same sequencing platform. Among about 370 genotyped donors of the cohort, an average of around 240,000 unique TCR beta nucleotide sequences was sequenced per donor, of which roughly 17% were non-productive. Of the approximately 400 genotyped donors, 65% to 90% were placed in the genetic ancestry cluster associated with self-reported Caucasian donors. To predict cytomegalovirus infection status, the study combined high-throughput TCR immunosequencing, statistical association of individual TCRs with disease status, and machine learning. Both class I and class II loci were covered by HLA typing, at four-digit resolution. The number of typed donors differed by locus: roughly 620-630 for A, B, C, DRB1 and DQB1; some 500 for DQA1; about 600 for DPA1; and around 450 for DPB1. An earlier analysis of 587 of the donors applied high-throughput TCR beta sequencing to assess whether each TCR beta V gene segment acted as functional or pseudogenic. The T cell repertoires of 700 or so subjects were profiled by immunosequencing and related to cytomegalovirus serostatus. A later genetic analysis used genome-wide SNP genotypes for about 55% of the 666 donors, treating that subset as a discovery cohort. Besides the first cohort of 666 subjects, a separate validation cohort made up of roughly 130 different subjects was used. An early release that covered 500 to 800 HLA-typed donors contained approximately 300 gigabases of sequencing data and tens of millions of unique TCR sequences. Roughly five DR-DQ haplotypes were treated as single units for association and clustering because of strong linkage in the cohort. In a later analysis, previously published TCR beta repertoires from several hundred donors were re-analyzed and high-resolution HLA genotyping was added so that TCR occurrence patterns could be studied. Donor age, sex, ethnicity and CMV serostatus were compiled alongside the repertoire data.

In total, fewer than 750 healthy bone marrow donors made up the cohort. Cohort members were all nominally healthy when sampled, although unrecorded immune exposures were likely present. The donor tested CMV seropositive, placing the donor among the roughly 270 seropositive members of the cohort. Every donor gave a peripheral blood sample, and the peripheral blood mononuclear cells from that sample were used for TCR beta sequencing. The Qiagen DNeasy Blood Extraction Kit was used to extract genomic DNA from the blood cell samples. A remark on this clone: Its antigen target is currently unknown. One base away there is no much larger clone; base qualities are not given.

Including cysteine and phenylalanine, the CDR3 has 14 amino acids. Only CDR3 DNA is held: 42 bases, read in frame from base 1. Relative to germline, V is 0 bases shorter and J is 4 bases shorter, with 10 bases between their ends. The germline V gene provides CDR1 SGHRS and CDR2 YFSETQ. On the study overall, not on this receptor specifically: Assigning TCR associations to individual alleles was difficult when HLA alleles, especially DR and DQ, strongly co-occurred. Correlated functional status among segregating V segments might reflect linkage disequilibrium, but an unknown experimental factor could not be ruled out. In a later analysis, several top co-occurrence clusters were reported to appear linked to parvovirus B19, influenza, CMV and Epstein-Barr virus. At a false discovery rate of 0.05, a later analysis linked under 20,000 TCR beta sequences to specific HLA alleles. Across donors, most TCR sequences were observed very rarely, whereas some public TCRs were present in many individuals. Because the 87-base-pair reads could not distinguish some IMGT-functional V segments, including TRBV6-2 and TRBV6-3, those segments were excluded. In a later analysis, most CMV-associated TCR beta chains were found to appear HLA-restricted, with HLA associations seemingly driven largely by CMV exposure. In a later analysis, HLA-associated TCR beta chains were found to be more clonally expanded and to have lower generation probabilities than equally common non-associated chains. A later genetic analysis reported fewer N-insertions in productive TCRs among donors in an Asian-associated ancestry cluster than the roughly 700-donor mean. A cluster of highly shared sequence variants was judged likely to be a technical artifact of the sequencing pipeline. In a later analysis, TCR association rates were found to vary across HLA loci, with the most associated TCRs seen for DRB1 alleles and the fewest for HLA-C alleles. The only immune exposure information available for the cohort was CMV serostatus. Only TCR beta chains were sequenced in this cohort, and the absence of alpha or paired-chain data limited detectable features. Because counts were too low, roughly 17 rarely observed V segments, including chromosome 9 orphons, were left out of the earlier analysis of 500 to 650 of the donors. In vitro tests confirmed that a few of the cytomegalovirus-associated TCR beta chains recognize cytomegalovirus antigens. A further reported finding was that TCR beta sequences accurately predicted the HLA-A and HLA-B alleles for most subjects in the first cohort. Broadly in line with IMGT annotations, most TCR beta V segments showed up in productive rearrangements about 87% or about 30% of the time in an earlier analysis of several hundred of the donors. The study gave a list of under 200 TCR beta chains associated with cytomegalovirus. Because HLA typing was missing for some donors at each locus, association tests included only the typed subset. V-gene and J-gene trimming of TCR beta chains was associated with a missense DCLRE1C variant in a later genetic analysis, and the association was replicated in an independent cohort. The classifier was reported to diagnose cytomegalovirus status with high specificity and sensitivity in both the original cohort and the validation cohort. It was suggested by the authors that the approach could potentially be generalized to other disease states and immunological phenotypes. Roughly uniform sequencing depth across donors was assumed in presence/absence analyses, although this assumption may not hold.

Libraries were made using the immunoSEQ multiplex PCR assay. For the multiplex PCR, a mixture combining 60 forward primers for TCR Vbeta segments and 13 reverse primers for TCR Jbeta segments was used. The CDR3 region of rearranged TCR beta genes was amplified from genomic DNA by a multiplex PCR assay. The amplified TCR beta libraries were sequenced on the Illumina HiSeq System as 87-base-pair reads. As for the original processing: In a later analysis, tens of millions of unique TCR beta chains were counted across the roughly 700 repertoires, and roughly 11 million of these chains were shared by at least two donors. Raw reads were error-corrected and collapsed into unique sequences by a nearest-neighbor algorithm in which closely related sequences were merged to remove PCR and sequencing errors. Alignment of CDR3 sequences to IMGT reference sequences was used to assign V, D and J gene segments. For a sequence to be retained, a match of at least six nucleotides was required to both a V gene segment and a J gene segment. Rearrangements were classified as productive when the CDR3 lacked stop codons and remained in frame with V and J, and all other rearrangements were classified as non-productive. CDR3 was defined by IMGT convention, running from the second conserved V-encoded cysteine to the conserved J-encoded phenylalanine. Sequences without an unambiguous match to a single V gene segment were excluded from the earlier analysis of 450 to 750 of the donors. An earlier analysis of 500 to 600 of the donors classified V segments as functional when productive rearrangements were above 56.7% and as segregating when the standard deviation between donors was above 5%. A statistical classification framework was built for diagnosing cytomegalovirus status from the catalog of TCR beta chain sequences. A later analysis assigned V and J genes by comparing TCR nucleotide sequences with IMGT/GENE-DB human TR gene sequences. Using the TCRdist pipeline, a later analysis assigned CDR3 sequences along with most-parsimonious VDJ recombination scenarios. In a later analysis, each TCR beta chain was defined by its CDR3 amino acid sequence together with its V-gene family, and reads lacking a unique V-gene family were excluded. To address suspected cross-contamination and a sequencing artifact, a later analysis removed over 500 highly shared, low-generation-probability nucleotide sequences. For each public chain, a later analysis derived a clonal expansion index from normalized ranks of inferred template counts within each repertoire. In a later analysis, generation probabilities were computed with a VDJ recombination model fitted to out-of-frame rearrangements, and the resulting probabilities were checked against IGoR. A later analysis scored TCR-TCR, TCR-HLA and TCR-CMV co-occurrence with hypergeometric tests, applying a repertoire-size bias correction to TCR pairs. A later analysis estimated false discovery rates by permuting HLA or CMV assignments 20 times. A later analysis grouped co-occurring TCRs with DBSCAN, adding TCRdist sequence similarity when clustering within HLA-allele-positive subsets. For co-occurrence clustering, repertoires with fewer than 30,000 or more than 120,000 public chains were excluded, along with roughly 5 repertoires with anomalous nucleotide sharing. Entries here come from immuneACCESS through TCRdb and include only in-frame sequences with V and J called. Some clones fail to appear in such tables; in the studies checked, an unresolved V gene covers under half of the shortfall, and the cause of the remainder is unknown. That table gives V, J and clone size, and the DNA gave D and trimming. A total of 150,000 or so clones appear in this sample, approximately 82% of them only once. Around 6.6% of the sample rests with the top ten.

Sequencing was done on a sample of PBMCs. This TCR came from a man aged 50 to 59 in good health and CMV-seropositive. The chain couples TRBV5-1 to TRBJ1-2; the D gene assignment is ambiguous. Here the CDR3 is given as CASSLEWGGYGYTF. The nucleotides are TGCGCCAGCAGCTTGGAATGGGGAGGCTATGGCTACACCTTC.